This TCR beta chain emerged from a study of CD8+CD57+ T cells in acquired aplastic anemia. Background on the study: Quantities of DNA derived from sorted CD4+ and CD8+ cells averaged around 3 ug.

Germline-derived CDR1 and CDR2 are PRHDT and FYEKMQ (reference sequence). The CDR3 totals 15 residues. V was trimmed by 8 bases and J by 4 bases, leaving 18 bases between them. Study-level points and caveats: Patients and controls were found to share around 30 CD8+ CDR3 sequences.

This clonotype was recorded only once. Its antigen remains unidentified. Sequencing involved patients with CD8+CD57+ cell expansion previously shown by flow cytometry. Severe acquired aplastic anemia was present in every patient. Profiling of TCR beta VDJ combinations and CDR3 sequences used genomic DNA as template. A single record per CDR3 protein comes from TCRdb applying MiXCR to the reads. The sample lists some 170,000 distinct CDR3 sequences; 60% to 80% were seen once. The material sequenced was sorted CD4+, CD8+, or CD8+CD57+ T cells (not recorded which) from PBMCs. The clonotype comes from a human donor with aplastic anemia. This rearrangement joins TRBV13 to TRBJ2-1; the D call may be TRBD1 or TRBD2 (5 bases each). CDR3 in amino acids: CASVGPPRGYNEQFF. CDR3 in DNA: TGTGCCAGCGTGGGACCTCCAAGAGGGTACAATGAGCAGTTCTTC.